The T cell receptor beta chain under discussion was sequenced for a study of blood T cells in healthy people across ages. Findings and limits, study-wide: As age increased, TCR beta diversity per million T cells fell in a roughly linear fashion.

This clonotype was detected many times. Its antigen is unidentified. A second PCR, run for roughly 7 to 12 cycles, used a sample-barcoded 5' primer plus a J-beta primer mix. TCRdb reprocessed the 5' RACE reads via MiXCR and lists one record per CDR3 protein. The sample has over 950,000 distinct CDR3 sequences, more than 30% seen once. J lost 3 bases, V lost 0 bases, and 8 bases had no gene match. From germline, CDR1 is ENHRY and CDR2 SYGVKD. The CDR3 is 17 residues long. The clonotype comes from a man aged 18 to 35 in good health. V is TRBV10-3 and J is TRBJ2-1; 7 bases line up with TRBD1. Material for sequencing was blood. CDR3 DNA: TGTGCCATCAGTGAGTCGGTTACGGGACAGATCTACAATGAGCAGTTCTTC. Residues: CAISESVTGQIYNEQFF.